This T cell receptor beta chain comes out of a study of shared T cell receptors in the human thymus. TCRdb's table, derived via immunoSEQ multiplex PCR, lists solely in-frame clones and lacks some. The sample holds 600,000 to 900,000 clones, approximately 85% seen once. This CDR3 is 16 amino acids long. V gave up 1 base and J gave up 5 bases, with 17 bases separating them. Germline loops: CDR1 LGHNA, CDR2 YSLEER. A further study also used this sample, focusing on human thymus T cells. That report adds: Thymic as well as blood repertoires seemed to favor certain V and J genes unevenly. Unrelated individuals reportedly shared highly overlapping thymic TCR repertoires.

The source material was thymocytes. The clonotype was recovered from a girl in the first two years of life with a congenital heart defect. The rearrangement links TRBV4-3 to TRBJ1-1; TRBD1 might be the D (5 bases). The CDR3 nucleotides read TGCGCCAGCAGCCAAGGTATACCTCAGGGTGGGACTGAAGCTTTCTTT. It encodes CASSQGIPQGGTEAFF.